A single sample gave rise to the 21 T cell receptor beta chains below, sequenced in a study of blood T cell repertoires in COVID-19. This table comes from immunoSEQ multiplex PCR, and its TCRdb copy is limited to in-frame clones, with some not included. The sample contains approximately 86,000 clones, around 85% of which appear only once. Specimen: peripheral blood. The receptors here all came from a man aged 45-60 years with acute or convalescent COVID-19.

This clone was seen just once. The chain carries TRBV2 and TRBJ1-2; 8 bases map to TRBD1. Germline V gives CDR1 SNHLY, CDR2 FYNNEI. After removal of 6 bases from V and 4 bases from J, the junction contained 7 bases not matched to a gene. The CDR3 consists of 14 residues. The chain's CDR3 is CASRTDRESYGYTF. CDR3 in DNA: TGTGCCAGCAGGACGGACAGGGAAAGCTATGGCTACACCTTC.

This rearrangement joins TRBV7-7 to TRBJ2-7; possible D gene TRBD1, 6 bases. This CDR3 region has 13 residues. Trimming left V 2 bases short and J 4 bases short, with 9 bases between. Germline values: CDR1 SSHAT, CDR2 FNYEAQ (reference sequence). Here the CDR3 reads CASSLHREYEQYF. The CDR3 DNA follows: TGTGCCAGCAGCTTACACAGGGAATACGAGCAGTACTTC. Using reference TRBV7-7 and TRBJ2-7 for the parts outside the CDR3, the full variable domain is GAGVSQSPRYKVTKRGQDVTLRCDPISSHATLYWYQQALGQGPEFLTYFNYEAQPDKSGLPSDRFSAERPEGSISTLTIQRTEQRDSAMYRCASSLHREYEQYFGPGTRLTVT.

The chain has TRBV9 and TRBJ2-2; perhaps TRBD2 as D (5 bases). Germline V gene data show CDR1 as SGDLS and CDR2 as YYNGEE. The CDR3 extends over 16 amino acids. Trimming left V 0 bases short and J 1 base short, with 10 bases between. CDR3 bases: TGTGCCAGCAGCGTAGTCGACTACCTGAACACCGGGGAGCTGTTTTTT. Translating gives CASSVVDYLNTGELFF.

The chain carries TRBV12-3 or TRBV12-4 and TRBJ2-7; D remains ambiguous. CDR3 length: 13 residues. V was shortened by 6 bases and J by 4 bases, with 13 bases between the two germline ends. CDR3 nucleotides: TGTGCCAGCAGGGGCCCCGAATTATACGAGCAGTACTTC. Translating it yields CASRGPELYEQYF.

The CDR3, as DNA: TGTGCCAGCAGTAAAGGACTAGCGGGGGACTACGAGCAGTACTTC. It is translated as CASSKGLAGDYEQYF. V gene TRBV27 combines with J gene TRBJ2-7; TRBD2 matches at 13 bases. The junction had 4 bases not matched to a gene; V was cut back by 5 bases and J by 3 bases. The CDR3 has 15 residues. Germline loops: CDR1 MNHEY, CDR2 SMNVEV (reference sequence).

CDR3 nucleotides: TGCGCCAGCAGCGAAGGGACAGGGGGACCCTACGAGCAGTACTTC. Amino acids: CASSEGTGGPYEQYF. This chain links TRBV5-1 with TRBJ2-7, with 11 bases fitting TRBD1. The J segment lost 2 bases and the V segment lost 4 bases, leaving 5 bases of the junction unmatched. This CDR3 spans 15 amino acids. Germline lookup yields CDR1 SGHRS and CDR2 YFSETQ. The entire variable domain, with the rest obtained from reference TRBV5-1 and TRBJ2-7, is as follows: KAGVTQTPRYLIKTRGQQVTLSCSPISGHRSVSWYQQTPGQGLQFLFEYFSETQRNKGNFPGRFSGRQFSNSRSEMNVSTLELGDSALYLCASSEGTGGPYEQYFGPGTRLTVT.

This sequence joins TRBV27 and TRBJ1-6; no clear D. V was pared by 10 bases and J by 4 bases, with 11 bases between. This CDR3 has 13 amino acids. Germline lookup yields CDR1 MNHEY and CDR2 SMNVEV (reference sequence). The CDR3 DNA reads as TGTGCCACCTCCGGGAAGTATAATTCACCCCTCCACTTT. Translating gives CATSGKYNSPLHF.

The chain employs TRBV5-5 and TRBJ1-1; no reliable D call. CDR3 length equals 14 residues. Trimming took off 1 base at V and 5 bases at J, with 12 bases between the two ends. Per the germline V gene, CDR1 is SGHKS and CDR2 is YYEKEE (reference sequence). The CDR3 nucleotides read TGTGCCAGCAGCTTGAGTTTTCGAGGAACTGAAGCTTTCTTT. This encodes CASSLSFRGTEAFF.

V and J are TRBV10-3 and TRBJ1-2; no clear D gene. Per germline, CDR1 ENHRY and CDR2 SYGVKD. V dropped 0 bases and J dropped 1 base, with 6 bases sitting between them. CDR3 length: 14 amino acids. DNA for the CDR3: TGTGCCATCAGTGAGTCGATTAGTAACTATGGCTACACCTTC. Protein product: CAISESISNYGYTF.

J is TRBJ2-7 and V is TRBV6-2 or TRBV6-3; a possible D gene is TRBD2 (5 bases). This CDR3 has 15 residues. Trimming took off 2 bases at V and 7 bases at J, with 18 bases between the two ends. Germline values: CDR1 MNHEY, CDR2 SVGEGT. Written as DNA, the CDR3 is TGTGCCAGCAGTTACGGCGGGTTACCCTATCGGGAGCAGTACTTC. Translating it yields CASSYGGLPYREQYF.

This clone showed up just a few times. The chain carries TRBV5-1 and TRBJ1-5; D is ambiguous. The length of the CDR3 is 15 residues. CDR1 is SGHRS, CDR2 YFSETQ, per germline. V shed 0 bases and J shed 0 bases, with 7 bases lying between them. CDR3 sequence reads: CASSLGQYSNQPQHF. The CDR3 DNA sequence: TGCGCCAGCAGCTTGGGGCAGTATAGCAATCAGCCCCAGCATTTT.

The V call is TRBV24-1, the J call TRBJ2-6; 8 nucleotides match TRBD2. The V gene's germline CDR1 is KGHDR and CDR2 SFDVKD. Trimming at V came to 5 bases and at J to 2 bases, leaving 1 base not matched to a gene. CDR3 length equals 15 residues. CDR3 loop: CATSAGGAGANVLTF. CDR3 nucleotides: TGTGCCACCAGTGCCGGGGGGGCTGGGGCCAACGTCCTGACTTTC.

The chain couples TRBV5-5 to TRBJ2-3, with a possible D match to TRBD1 (6 bases). CDR3 length: 16 residues. Germline V CDR1 and CDR2: SGHKS, YYEKEE (reference sequence). Trimming left V 2 bases short and J 2 bases short, with 15 bases between. The CDR3 DNA is TGTGCCAGCAGCTTAGTTCCGGACAGCCCCACAGATACGCAGTATTTT. This gives the protein CASSLVPDSPTDTQYF.

The chain carries TRBV6-5 and TRBJ2-7, with 9 bases identical to TRBD1. CDR3 size: 16 residues. CDR1 MNHEY and CDR2 SVGAGI come from the germline V gene. V lost 0 bases to trimming and J lost 0 bases; unmatched junction nucleotides: 3. CDR3: CASSYSPGQGSYEQYF. For the CDR3, the DNA is TGTGCCAGCAGTTACTCCCCGGGACAGGGCTCCTACGAGCAGTACTTC.

V and J are TRBV3-1 (or the pseudogene TRBV3-2) and TRBJ2-3; 11 bases match TRBD2. The germline CDR1 and CDR2 sequences are LGHDT and YNNKEL (reference sequence). The CDR3 has 18 residues. With 0 bases clipped from V and 3 bases from J, the junction kept 8 bases outside the gene matches. CDR3 sequence reads: CASSQEGVAGGETDTQYF. DNA of the CDR3: TGTGCCAGCAGCCAAGAAGGGGTAGCGGGGGGGGAGACAGATACGCAGTATTTT.

The genes are TRBV3-1 (or the pseudogene TRBV3-2) and TRBJ2-4; D possibly corresponds to TRBD2 (5 bases). The CDR3 has 12 residues. Trimming took 0 bases from V and 13 from J, leaving 10 bases between them. Germline loops: CDR1 LGHDT, CDR2 YNNKEL (reference sequence). Here the CDR3 reads CASSQEWGVQYF. The CDR3 nucleotides are TGTGCCAGCAGCCAAGAGTGGGGAGTACAGTACTTC.

The chain employs TRBV30 and TRBJ2-7, with 11 bases matching TRBD2. CDR1 and CDR2 from the germline V gene are GTSNPN and SVGIG (reference sequence). V lost 2 bases and J lost 1; bases outside the gene matches: 4. The CDR3 has 15 residues. This CDR3 is CAWSPGTSGSYEQYF. The CDR3 region has the DNA TGTGCCTGGAGTCCCGGGACTAGCGGATCCTACGAGCAGTACTTC.

The CDR3 region has the DNA TGCGCCAGCAGCTTGGAGGAGGGGCTGAACACTGAAGCTTTCTTT. Its protein product is CASSLEEGLNTEAFF. J is TRBJ1-1 and V is TRBV5-1; D may be TRBD1 (5 bases). Germline CDR1 is SGHRS and CDR2 is YFSETQ. V shed 0 bases and J shed 0 bases, with 9 bases lying between them. The CDR3 has 15 residues.

This clone was recorded a few times. In DNA form, the CDR3 reads TGCGCCAGTTCCGCAGGGAATGACTACAATGAGCAGTTCTTC. This sequence encodes CASSAGNDYNEQFF. The V and J genes are TRBV5-1 and TRBJ2-1; a weak D match, TRBD1 (5 bases). V was pared by 8 bases and J by 3 bases, with 15 bases between. Germline-derived CDR1 and CDR2 are SGHRS and YFSETQ. CDR3 length: 14 amino acids.

V usage is TRBV11-2 and J usage is TRBJ2-5; 10 nucleotides line up with TRBD1. Germline V lookup: CDR1 SGHAT, CDR2 FQNNGV. CDR3 size: 16 residues. V shed 5 bases, J shed 5 bases, and the junction held 11 bases outside the gene matches. The CDR3 DNA follows: TGTGCCAGCAGCGGACGGACAGGGGGGCCGCAGGAGACCCAGTACTTC. Residues: CASSGRTGGPQETQYF.

The chain combines TRBV27 with TRBJ2-3; 10 positions match TRBD2. V trimming: 5 bases; J trimming: 0 bases; junction bases outside the gene matches: 2. This CDR3 is 15 amino acids long. Germline CDR1 and CDR2: MNHEY and SMNVEV (reference sequence). The CDR3, as DNA: TGTGCCAGCAGTCCACTAGCGGGAAGCACAGATACGCAGTATTTT. Translated, it gives CASSPLAGSTDTQYF.